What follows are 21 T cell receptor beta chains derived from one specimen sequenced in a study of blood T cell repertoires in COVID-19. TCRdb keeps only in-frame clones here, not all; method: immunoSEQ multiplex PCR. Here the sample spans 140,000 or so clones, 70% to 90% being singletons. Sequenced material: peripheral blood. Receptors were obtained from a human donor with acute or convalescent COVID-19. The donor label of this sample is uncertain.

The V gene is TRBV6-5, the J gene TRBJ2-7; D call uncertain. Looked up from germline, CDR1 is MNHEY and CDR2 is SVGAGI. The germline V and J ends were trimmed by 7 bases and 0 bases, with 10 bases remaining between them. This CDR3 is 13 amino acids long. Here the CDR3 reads CASTQKHSYEQYF. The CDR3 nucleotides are TGTGCCAGCACACAGAAGCACTCCTACGAGCAGTACTTC.

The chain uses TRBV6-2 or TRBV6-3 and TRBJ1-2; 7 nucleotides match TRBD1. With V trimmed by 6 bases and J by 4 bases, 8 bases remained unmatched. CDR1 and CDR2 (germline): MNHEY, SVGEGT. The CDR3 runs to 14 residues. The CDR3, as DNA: TGTGCCAGCAGCTCAAACAGGGGTGTCTATGGCTACACCTTC. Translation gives CASSSNRGVYGYTF.

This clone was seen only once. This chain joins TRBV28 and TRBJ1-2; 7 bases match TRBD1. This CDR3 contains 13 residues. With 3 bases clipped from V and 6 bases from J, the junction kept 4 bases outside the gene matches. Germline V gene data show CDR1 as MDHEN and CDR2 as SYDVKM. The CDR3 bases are TGTGCCAGCAGTTTGAGGGGGCAGGATGGCTACACCTTC. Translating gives CASSLRGQDGYTF.

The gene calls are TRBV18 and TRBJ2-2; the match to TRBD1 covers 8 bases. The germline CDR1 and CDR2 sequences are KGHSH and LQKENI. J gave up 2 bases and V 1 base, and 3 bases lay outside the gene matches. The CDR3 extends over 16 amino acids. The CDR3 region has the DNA TGTGCCAGCTCACCACGACAGGGGATAAACACCGGGGAGCTGTTTTTT. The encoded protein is CASSPRQGINTGELFF.

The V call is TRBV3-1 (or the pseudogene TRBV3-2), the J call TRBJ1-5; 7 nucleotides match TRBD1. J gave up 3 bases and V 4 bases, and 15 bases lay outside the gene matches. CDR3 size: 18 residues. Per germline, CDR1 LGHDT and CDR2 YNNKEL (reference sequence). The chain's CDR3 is CASSLRDTGDSFNQPQHF. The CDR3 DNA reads TGTGCCAGCAGCCTCAGAGACACGGGGGACAGTTTCAATCAGCCCCAGCATTTT.

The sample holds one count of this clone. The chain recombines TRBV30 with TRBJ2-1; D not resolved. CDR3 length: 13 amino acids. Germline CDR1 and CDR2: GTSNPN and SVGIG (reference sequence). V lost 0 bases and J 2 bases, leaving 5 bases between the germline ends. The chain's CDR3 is CAWSVDTYNEQFF. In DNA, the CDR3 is TGTGCCTGGAGTGTTGACACCTACAATGAGCAGTTCTTC.

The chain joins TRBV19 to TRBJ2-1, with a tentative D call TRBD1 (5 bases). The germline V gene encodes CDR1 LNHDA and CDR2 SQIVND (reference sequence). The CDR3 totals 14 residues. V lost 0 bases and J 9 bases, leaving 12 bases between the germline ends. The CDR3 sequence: CASSIEAGIGEQFF. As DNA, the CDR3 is TGTGCCAGTAGTATAGAAGCAGGGATCGGTGAGCAGTTCTTC.

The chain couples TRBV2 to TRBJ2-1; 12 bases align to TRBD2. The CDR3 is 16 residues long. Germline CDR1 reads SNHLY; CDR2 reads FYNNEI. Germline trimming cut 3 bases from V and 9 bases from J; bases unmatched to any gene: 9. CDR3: CASSEATSGSVSEQFF. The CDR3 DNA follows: TGTGCCAGCAGTGAGGCGACTAGCGGGAGTGTAAGTGAGCAGTTCTTC.

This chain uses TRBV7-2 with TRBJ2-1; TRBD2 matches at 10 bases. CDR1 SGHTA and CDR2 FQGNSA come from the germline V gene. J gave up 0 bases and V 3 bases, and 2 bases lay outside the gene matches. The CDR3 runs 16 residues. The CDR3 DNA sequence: TGTGCCAGCAGCTTCGCTAGCGGGAGCTCCTACAATGAGCAGTTCTTC. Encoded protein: CASSFASGSSYNEQFF.

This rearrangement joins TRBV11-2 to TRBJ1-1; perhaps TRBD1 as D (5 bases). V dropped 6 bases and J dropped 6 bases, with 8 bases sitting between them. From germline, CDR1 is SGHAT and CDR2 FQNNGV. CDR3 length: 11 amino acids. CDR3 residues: CASRGAAEAFF. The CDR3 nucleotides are TGTGCCAGCAGAGGGGCGGCTGAAGCTTTCTTT.

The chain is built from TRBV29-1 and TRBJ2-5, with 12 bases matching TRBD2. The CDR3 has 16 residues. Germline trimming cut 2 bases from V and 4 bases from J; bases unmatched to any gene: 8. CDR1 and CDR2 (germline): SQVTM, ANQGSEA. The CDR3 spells CSVEPLLAGGSETQYF. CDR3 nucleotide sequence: TGCAGCGTTGAACCTTTACTAGCGGGGGGATCAGAGACCCAGTACTTC.

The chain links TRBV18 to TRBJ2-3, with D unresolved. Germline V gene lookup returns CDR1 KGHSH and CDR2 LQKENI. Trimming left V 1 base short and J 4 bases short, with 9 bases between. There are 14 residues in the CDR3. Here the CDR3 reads CASSPQEVPDTQYF. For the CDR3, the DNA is TGTGCCAGCTCACCACAAGAGGTGCCAGATACGCAGTATTTT.

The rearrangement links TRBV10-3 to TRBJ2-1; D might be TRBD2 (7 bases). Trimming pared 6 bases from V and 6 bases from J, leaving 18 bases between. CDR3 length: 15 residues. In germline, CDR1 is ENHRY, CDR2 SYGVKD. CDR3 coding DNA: TGTGCCATCAGCGAGGGGGAGGGAATGGGCAATGAGCAGTTCTTC. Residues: CAISEGEGMGNEQFF.

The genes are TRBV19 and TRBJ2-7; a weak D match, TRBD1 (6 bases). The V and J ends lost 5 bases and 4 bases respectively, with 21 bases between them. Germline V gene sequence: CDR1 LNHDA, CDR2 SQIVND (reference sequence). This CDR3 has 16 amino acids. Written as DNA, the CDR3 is TGTGCCAGTAGTCCCCTGCGACCACAGGGTGTGTACGAGCAGTACTTC. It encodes CASSPLRPQGVYEQYF.

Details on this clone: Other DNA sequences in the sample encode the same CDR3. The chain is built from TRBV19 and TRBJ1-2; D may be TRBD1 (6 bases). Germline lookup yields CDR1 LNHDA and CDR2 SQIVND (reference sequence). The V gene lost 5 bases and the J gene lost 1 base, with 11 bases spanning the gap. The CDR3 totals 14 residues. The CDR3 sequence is CASSGQGFNYGYTF. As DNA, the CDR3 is TGTGCCAGTAGTGGGCAGGGGTTTAACTATGGCTACACCTTC.

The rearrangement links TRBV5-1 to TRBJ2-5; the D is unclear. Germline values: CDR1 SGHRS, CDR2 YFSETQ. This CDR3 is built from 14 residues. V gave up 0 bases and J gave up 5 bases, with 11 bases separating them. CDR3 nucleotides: TGCGCCAGCAGCTTGGCCGAGCTGCTCGAGACCCAGTACTTC. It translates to CASSLAELLETQYF. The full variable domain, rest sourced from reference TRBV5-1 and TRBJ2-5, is KAGVTQTPRYLIKTRGQQVTLSCSPISGHRSVSWYQQTPGQGLQFLFEYFSETQRNKGNFPGRFSGRQFSNSRSEMNVSTLELGDSALYLCASSLAELLETQYFGPGTRLLVL.

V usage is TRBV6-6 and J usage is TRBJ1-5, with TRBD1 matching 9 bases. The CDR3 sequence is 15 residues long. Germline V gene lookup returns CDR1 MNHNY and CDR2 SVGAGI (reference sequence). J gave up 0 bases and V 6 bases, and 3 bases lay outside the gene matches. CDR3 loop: CASSGTGHSNQPQHF. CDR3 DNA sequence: TGTGCCAGCAGCGGGACAGGGCATAGCAATCAGCCCCAGCATTTT.

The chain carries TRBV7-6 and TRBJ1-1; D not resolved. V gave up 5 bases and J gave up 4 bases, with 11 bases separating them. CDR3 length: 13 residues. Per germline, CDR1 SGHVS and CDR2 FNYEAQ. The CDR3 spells CASSRQSATEAFF. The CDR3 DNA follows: TGTGCCAGCAGCCGACAATCTGCCACTGAAGCTTTCTTT.

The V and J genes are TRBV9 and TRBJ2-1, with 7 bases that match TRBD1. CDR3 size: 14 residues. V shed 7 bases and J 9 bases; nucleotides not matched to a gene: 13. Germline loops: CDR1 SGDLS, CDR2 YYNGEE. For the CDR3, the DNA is TGTGCCAGCTCCCTAGGGACAGCCGAGGTTGAGCAGTTCTTC. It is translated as CASSLGTAEVEQFF.

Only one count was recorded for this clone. As DNA, the CDR3 is TGTGCCAGCAGTTACGGAGGGACCGGGGAGCTGTTTTTT. Amino acids: CASSYGGTGELFF. The chain couples TRBV6-6 to TRBJ2-2, with D possibly being TRBD2 (6 bases). V lost 2 bases to trimming and J lost 5 bases, with 6 bases between them. CDR3 length: 13 residues. Per the germline V gene, CDR1 is MNHNY and CDR2 is SVGAGI (reference sequence).

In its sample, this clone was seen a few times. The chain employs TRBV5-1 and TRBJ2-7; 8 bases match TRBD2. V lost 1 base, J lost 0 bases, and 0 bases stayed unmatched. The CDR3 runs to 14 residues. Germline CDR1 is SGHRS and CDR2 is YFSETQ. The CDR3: CASSLTSGSYEQYF. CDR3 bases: TGCGCCAGCAGCTTGACTAGCGGCTCCTACGAGCAGTACTTC.